The clone carrying this T cell receptor (beta chain) showed up just a few times. Antigen unknown. Germline V gene lookup returns CDR1 MNHEY and CDR2 SVGEGT. The CDR3 runs 13 residues. J lost 0 bases, V lost 7 bases, and 2 bases had no gene match. A single record per CDR3 protein comes from TCRdb applying MiXCR to the reads. The profile shows about a million distinct CDR3 sequences, about 33% of them singletons. This sample was taken from a study of T cell repertoires in cytomegalovirus infection. Regarding the study as a whole: HLA-C-restricted TCR beta clonotypes specific for CMV led the ex vivo response.

The receptor was isolated from a human donor in good health (CMV status not recorded). Some clones in this sample may be carry-over from other donors' samples. The chain has TRBV6-2 or TRBV6-3 and TRBJ1-1; 7 bases fit TRBD1. This specimen was cultured CD8+ T cells from PBMCs, taken from culture after CMV antigen stimulation. The CDR3 loop is CASIDRVNTEAFF. The CDR3 bases are TGTGCCAGCATCGACAGGGTGAACACTGAAGCTTTCTTT.